This entry concerns a single T cell receptor (beta chain). Antigen unknown. Described time point: newly diagnosed GD, antithyroid drugs for less than 3 months. PBMC RNA was the source of the TCR library. These data originate in a study of regulatory T cells in long-lasting Graves disease. Points from the study as a whole: New patients shared some 980 public clonotypes, and persistent patients shared more, with fewer than 3,500. Persistent disease exhibited a predilection for TRBV28, TRBJ1-2 and TRBJ2-5.

With 2 bases removed from V and 3 bases from J, the gap between germline ends came to 14 bases. Germline V lookup: CDR1 MDHEN, CDR2 SYDVKM. The CDR3 contains 16 residues. Both iRepertoire HTBI primers and Arm-PCR of CDR3 regions were used to build the TCR beta libraries. TCRdb recomputed calls from the multiplex PCR reads with MiXCR, one row per CDR3 protein. The profile shows approximately 490,000 distinct CDR3 sequences, 15% to 20% of them singletons. These same records also appear under a second study, on T cells in Graves' hyperthyroidism and ophthalmopathy. In that study: Uncontrolled infection, other autoimmune disease, pregnancy or lactation excluded patients.

This specimen consisted of peripheral blood mononuclear cells (PBMCs), obtained at new diagnosis, from a patient treated with antithyroid drugs. The rearrangement links TRBV28 to TRBJ1-5, with D perhaps matching TRBD1 (6 bases). This TCR came from a man in his forties with Graves disease. CDR3 nucleotides: TGTGCCAGCAGTTTAACCCCCAGGGGTATCAATCAGCCCCAGCATTTT. It encodes CASSLTPRGINQPQHF.